This entry is about one TCR beta chain. Its specificity is unknown. The data derive from a study of graft-versus-host responses after intestinal transplantation. Study-wide results and limits: GvH clones detected in recipient marrow included some appearing first in ileum or blood.

V was clipped by 9 bases and J by 11 bases; unmatched bases: 9. The germline V gene encodes CDR1 MNHEY and CDR2 SVGAGI. The CDR3 is 11 residues long. Sequenced by immunoSEQ multiplex PCR; TCRdb stores in-frame clones only, minus some. Among 65,000 to 90,000 clones listed, approximately 89% were seen once. The chain carries TRBV6-5 and TRBJ1-1; 7 bases align to TRBD1. The clonotype was recovered from a human donor who was the organ donor for an intestinal transplant. The specimen was unstimulated CD8+ T cells sorted from spleen or lymph node cells, collected before transplant. The CDR3 loop is CASPAGTEAFF. CDR3 DNA sequence: TGTGCCAGTCCGGCCGGGACAGAGGCTTTCTTT.